A selection of T cell receptor beta chains follows, all from one sample in a study of glioma-infiltrating T cells. MiXCR was run by TCRdb on the multiplex PCR reads, yielding one entry per CDR3 protein. The sample holds around 150,000 distinct CDR3 sequences; about two fifths are singletons and the top ten take about a fifth. Sequencing was carried out using glioma tissue, nonneoplastic brain tissue, or PBMCs (not recorded which). The receptor set was obtained from a human donor with low-grade glioma or glioblastoma, undergoing nonglioma brain surgery, or in good health (not recorded which). CDR3s include the opening cysteine and the closing phenylalanine or tryptophan. The order of the fields is D gene, V gene, J gene, clone size, CDR3 protein, CDR3 DNA. D genes are given only for firm matches. Rows may omit the clone size; those that give it use once, few, many or a size class.

TRBD2	TRBV6-2/TRBV6-3	TRBJ2-5	few	CASSAASSGRAAETQYF	TGTGCCAGCAGCGCGGCGTCTAGCGGGAGGGCCGCAGAGACCCAGTACTTC
TRBD1	TRBV7-9	TRBJ2-5	.	CAVRGRMEETQYF	TGTGCCGTCAGGGGGCGAATGGAAGAGACCCAGTACTTC
TRBD1	TRBV5-8	TRBJ2-5	.	CASSWDRGPETQYF	TGTGCCAGCAGTTGGGACAGGGGGCCGGAGACCCAGTACTTC
TRBD2	TRBV7-9	TRBJ2-1	.	CASRSGEGLDNEQFF	TGTGCCAGCAGATCGGGGGAGGGTTTGGACAATGAGCAGTTCTTC
TRBD1	TRBV11-2	TRBJ2-5	.	CASTTHRGETQYF	TGTGCCAGCACAACCCACAGGGGGGAGACCCAGTACTTC
.	TRBV7-9	TRBJ2-2	.	CASSWGTGELFF	TGTGCCAGCAGCTGGGGAACCGGGGAGCTGTTTTTT
.	TRBV6-2/TRBV6-3	TRBJ2-2	few	CASSYQDTGELFF	TGTGCCAGCAGTTACCAGGACACCGGGGAGCTGTTTTTT
TRBD2	TRBV6-2/TRBV6-3	TRBJ2-4	.	CASSSTSGTGLAKNIQYF	TGTGCCAGCAGTTCGACTAGCGGGACGGGTTTAGCCAAAAACATTCAGTACTTC
TRBD1	TRBV6-5	TRBJ1-1	few	CASSYGTGVGSNTEAFF	TGTGCCAGCAGTTACGGGACAGGAGTGGGGTCGAACACTGAAGCTTTCTTT
TRBD2	TRBV4-1	TRBJ2-3	.	CASSRLATDTQYF	TGCGCCAGCAGCCGACTAGCAACAGATACGCAGTATTTT
TRBD2	TRBV28	TRBJ2-2	.	CASTRVAGGGTGELFF	TGTGCCAGCACCCGGGTAGCGGGAGGGGGCACCGGGGAGCTGTTTTTT
TRBD2	TRBV7-9	TRBJ2-1	.	CASSLASGKGEQFF	TGTGCCAGCAGCTTAGCTAGCGGGAAGGGTGAGCAGTTCTTC
TRBD2	TRBV7-2	TRBJ2-4	.	CASSETSGRTKNIQYF	TGTGCCAGCAGCGAAACTAGCGGGAGAACCAAAAACATTCAGTACTTC
TRBD1	TRBV15	TRBJ2-7	few	CATSPQRQGVYEQYF	TGTGCCACCAGCCCGCAAAGACAGGGGGTCTACGAGCAGTACTTC
.	TRBV6-1	TRBJ2-3	few	CASTPLGTTDTQYF	TGTGCCAGCACCCCGTTGGGAACCACAGATACGCAGTATTTT
.	TRBV20-1	TRBJ1-4	few	CSAPPGTAVGEKLFF	TGCAGTGCTCCGCCCGGGACTGCAGTAGGTGAAAAACTGTTTTTT
.	TRBV7-8	TRBJ2-7	few	CASSLIGGPYEQYF	TGTGCCAGCAGCTTAATCGGGGGGCCCTACGAGCAGTACTTC
.	TRBV28	TRBJ2-7	.	CASSHNGQGQYF	TGTGCCAGCAGTCACAACGGGCAGGGGCAGTACTTC
.	TRBV6-1	TRBJ2-1	.	CASTRRSYNEKFF	TGTGCCAGCACACGAAGGAGTTACAATGAGAAGTTCTTC
.	TRBV27	TRBJ2-7	.	CASSLKGHFEQYF	TGTGCCAGCAGTTTGAAGGGGCATTTCGAGCAGTACTTC
.	TRBV27	TRBJ2-2	.	CASKTTAASTGELFF	TGTGCCAGCAAAACAACTGCGGCATCCACCGGGGAGCTGTTTTTT
.	TRBV25-1	TRBJ2-5	few	CASSGRRGQETQYF	TGTGCCAGCAGTGGTCGAAGGGGGCAAGAGACCCAGTACTTC
.	TRBV2	TRBJ2-5	.	CSSSGTRGLETQYF	TGTTCCAGCAGTGGAACTCGGGGGCTAGAGACCCAGTACTTC
TRBD1	TRBV7-2	TRBJ2-1	.	CASSFGQGANEQFF	TGTGCCAGCAGCTTTGGACAGGGCGCCAATGAGCAGTTCTTC
.	TRBV6-2/TRBV6-3	TRBJ2-1	.	CASRHRSPYNEQFF	TGTGCCAGCCGTCACAGGAGTCCCTACAATGAGCAGTTCTTC
TRBD2	TRBV27	TRBJ2-5	.	CASSLGTSGRETQYF	TGTGCCAGCAGTCTCGGGACTAGCGGGAGAGAGACCCAGTACTTC
.	TRBV4-2	TRBJ2-3	.	CASSQGPGDTQYF	TGTGCCAGCAGCCAGGGGCCTGGGGATACGCAGTATTTT
.	TRBV6-6	TRBJ1-1	few	CASSYGPGKTEAFF	TGTGCCAGCAGTTACGGTCCAGGGAAGACTGAAGCTTTCTTT
.	TRBV2	TRBJ2-3	few	CASSTGLDTQYF	TGTGCCAGCAGTACAGGATTAGATACGCAGTATTTT
.	TRBV4-1	TRBJ1-1	few	CASSQARIRTEAFF	TGCGCCAGCAGCCAAGCAAGGATAAGGACTGAAGCTTTCTTT
.	TRBV20-1	TRBJ2-7	.	CSAMTLYSYEQYF	TGCAGTGCTATGACTCTTTACTCCTACGAGCAGTACTTC
.	TRBV27	TRBJ1-5	few	CASSLSESNQPQHF	TGTGCCAGCAGTTTATCAGAAAGCAATCAGCCCCAGCATTTT
.	TRBV27	TRBJ1-5	.	CTSSLKGLEVSQPQHF	TGTACCAGCAGTTTGAAGGGACTGGAGGTCAGTCAGCCCCAGCATTTT
.	TRBV27	TRBJ1-1	.	CASSPGVMNTEAFF	TGTGCCAGCAGTCCGGGCGTGATGAACACTGAAGCTTTCTTT
TRBD2	TRBV10-2	TRBJ2-5	.	CASSDWTGGFQETQYF	TGCGCCAGCAGTGACTGGACGGGGGGGTTCCAAGAGACCCAGTACTTC
.	TRBV10-3	TRBJ1-2	.	CAISDDEEGYTF	TGTGCCATCAGTGATGATGAGGAAGGCTACACCTTC
.	TRBV6-1	TRBJ1-1	once	CASSDGQNTEAFF	TGTGCCAGCAGTGACGGACAGAACACTGAAGCTTTCTTT
.	TRBV20-1	TRBJ2-3	once	CSASTGTTTTDTQYF	TGTAGTGCTAGCACCGGGACAACGACTACAGATACGCAGTATTTT
TRBD1	TRBV19	TRBJ1-1	.	CASSRTGVTEAFF	TGTGCCAGTAGTAGGACAGGGGTTACTGAAGCTTTCTTT
.	TRBV7-3	TRBJ1-6	few	CASSLGVVNSPLHF	TGTGCCAGCAGCTTAGGGGTTGTGAATTCACCCCTCCACTTT
.	TRBV18	TRBJ2-5	.	CASRGPTGETQYF	TGTGCCAGCCGTGGGCCGACCGGGGAGACCCAGTACTTC
.	TRBV19	TRBJ1-3	.	CAWRWASSGNTIYF	TGTGCCTGGAGATGGGCGTCCTCTGGAAACACCATATATTTT
.	TRBV28	TRBJ2-2	few	CASSLGGANTGELFF	TGTGCCAGCAGTTTAGGGGGCGCGAACACCGGGGAGCTGTTTTTT
.	TRBV10-2	TRBJ1-1	.	CASRGDLEAFF	TGCGCCAGCAGGGGAGACTTAGAAGCTTTCTTT
TRBD2	TRBV6-6	TRBJ2-7	many	CASSYGPLGAGEQYF	TGTGCCAGCAGTTACGGACCTCTGGGAGCGGGGGAGCAGTACTTC
.	TRBV6-1	TRBJ1-5	few	CASSSASNQPQHF	TGTGCCAGCAGTTCTGCCAGCAATCAGCCCCAGCATTTT
.	TRBV7-9	TRBJ1-1	.	CASSVEGGTAFF	TGTGCCAGCAGCGTTGAAGGGGGTACGGCTTTCTTT
.	TRBV18	TRBJ2-3	.	CASSPGEDTDTQYF	TGTGCCAGCTCACCCGGGGAGGACACAGATACGCAGTATTTT
TRBD2	TRBV6-2/TRBV6-3	TRBJ2-3	many	CASSSSSSGSADTQYF	TGTGCCAGCAGCTCCTCCAGTAGCGGGAGCGCAGATACGCAGTATTTT
.	TRBV28	TRBJ1-1	.	CASTQTRGRWMNTEAFF	TGTGCCAGCACCCAAACCAGGGGACGGTGGATGAACACTGAAGCTTTCTTT
.	TRBV6-6	TRBJ1-5	.	CASSYSAGIGQPQHF	TGTGCCAGCAGTTACTCTGCGGGGATTGGCCAGCCCCAGCATTTT
TRBD2	TRBV28	TRBJ2-3	.	CASSKGLLGLANTQYF	TGTGCCAGCAGCAAGGGACTGCTTGGACTAGCAAATACGCAGTATTTT
TRBD1	TRBV5-5	TRBJ2-3	.	CASSHDRAKPTDTQYF	TGTGCCAGCAGCCACGACAGGGCGAAACCCACAGATACGCAGTATTTT
.	TRBV6-1	TRBJ2-3	.	CASSPIKRYDTDTQYF	TGTGCCAGCAGCCCGATTAAGCGGTACGACACAGATACGCAGTATTTT
TRBD1	TRBV20-1	TRBJ1-1	.	CSAGTGDLTEAFF	TGCAGTGCAGGGACAGGGGATCTTACTGAAGCTTTCTTT